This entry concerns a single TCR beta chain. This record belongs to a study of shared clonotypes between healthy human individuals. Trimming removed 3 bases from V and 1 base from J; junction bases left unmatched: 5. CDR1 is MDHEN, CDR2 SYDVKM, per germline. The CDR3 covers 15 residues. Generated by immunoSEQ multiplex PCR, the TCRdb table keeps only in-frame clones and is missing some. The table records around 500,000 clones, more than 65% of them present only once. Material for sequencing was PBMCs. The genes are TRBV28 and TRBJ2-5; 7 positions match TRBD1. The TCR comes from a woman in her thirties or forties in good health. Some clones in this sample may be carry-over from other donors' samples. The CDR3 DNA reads TGTGCCAGCAGTTTGGTGAGGGGGCCCCAAGAGACCCAGTACTTC. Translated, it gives CASSLVRGPQETQYF.